The clone carrying this T cell receptor beta chain was seen only a few times. The source of the sample is a study of blood T cell repertoires in COVID-19. About the research overall: Some COVID-19 samples were acute and others convalescent; all came from the United States, Italy and Spain. PBMCs, B-cell-depleted T cells, or T cells were the source of the cDNA or gDNA that made up the material.

The CDR3 covers 13 residues. Germline V gives CDR1 SEHNR, CDR2 FQNEAQ (reference sequence). The germline V and J ends were trimmed by 5 bases and 9 bases, with 15 bases remaining between them. The authors' processing: Amplification of reference gene primers was used by the study to estimate nucleated cell counts. Assay used: immunoSEQ multiplex PCR; TCRdb lists only in-frame clones, some missing. V and J calls plus clone size are reproduced from that table; the DNA served to infer D and trimming. The table shows over 25,000 clones, with roughly 84% occurring only once. The V gene is TRBV7-9, the J gene TRBJ2-3, with D possibly being TRBD2 (6 bases). Sequencing was done on a sample of peripheral blood. The TCR originated in a human donor in a cohort sampled during active COVID-19. In nucleotides, the CDR3 is TGTGCCAGCAGCCCTATGGTAGCGGAAACGCAGTATTTT. Translating gives CASSPMVAETQYF.